This paragraph covers one TCR beta chain sequence. The data belong to a study of blood T cell repertoires in COVID-19. The table came from immunoSEQ multiplex PCR; TCRdb's copy has only in-frame clones and leaves some out. The sample contains 490,000 or so clones, about 85% of which appear only once. V lost 0 bases and J lost 4, with 9 bases in between. This CDR3 comprises 15 residues. Germline assignment: CDR1 SGHAT and CDR2 FQNNGV. This chain joins TRBV11-2 and TRBJ2-2; a possible D gene is TRBD1 (5 bases). The sample taken for sequencing was PBMCs or T cells enriched from blood (not recorded which). The receptor's source is a woman aged 55 to 70 who had recovered from COVID-19. This chain's CDR3 is CASSLDPQGTGELFF. CDR3 coding DNA: TGTGCCAGCAGCTTAGACCCCCAGGGCACCGGGGAGCTGTTTTTT. The full variable domain, in which reference TRBV11-2 and TRBJ2-2 provide the parts outside the CDR3, is EAGVAQSPRYKIIEKRQSVAFWCNPISGHATLYWYQQILGQGPKLLIQFQNNGVVDDSQLPKDRFSAERLKGVDSTLKIQPAKLEDSAVYLCASSLDPQGTGELFFGEGSRLTVL.